This T cell receptor beta chain was observed in a study of Ad26.COV2.S vaccination and SARS-CoV-2 variants (dated by TCRdb to 2020 to 2022). For context, the study as a whole: The specificity and breadth of SARS-CoV-2-reactive T cell receptors after Ad26.COV2.S vaccination were assessed by TCRbeta repertoire sequencing. The TCR-sequenced set comprised approximately 30 samples: approximately 19 Ad26.COV2.S vaccine recipients, 5 placebo recipients and 8 SARS-CoV-2 convalescent individuals.

What the authors observed across the whole study: Vaccine and placebo recipients had similar non-spike TCR breadth, a finding consistent with the vaccine containing only spike. After vaccination, substantial breadth of spike-specific CD8+ and CD4+ T cell responses was reported. Higher spike-specific TCR breadth was observed in Ad26.COV2.S recipients than in placebo recipients (P = 0.0014). The authors noted that the TCR breadth and depth analyses may have underestimated total T cell responses.

A word on this clone: The specificity of this receptor is unknown. No much larger clonotype is one base removed from it; base qualities were not supplied.

At the junction V is shortened by 8 bases and J by 2 bases, with 9 bases in between. Looking up the germline V gene yields CDR1 MNHEY and CDR2 SVGAGI. The CDR3 covers 12 residues, taking in both the cysteine and the phenylalanine. The retained sequence is limited to the CDR3, 36 bases, with the frame set at the first base. The immunoSEQ Assay was used to sequence TCRbeta CDR3 regions. After extraction, genomic DNA underwent amplification by bias-controlled multiplex PCR, followed by high-throughput sequencing. In the original analysis: To quantify the absolute abundance of every unique TCRbeta CDR3 region, sequences were collapsed and filtered. T cell fraction was estimated by normalizing TCRbeta template counts to usable DNA, with usable DNA measured through amplification of reference genes found in all nucleated cells. Repertoire TCRs were annotated as SARS-CoV-2-specific by exact matching of V gene, CDR3 amino acid sequence and J gene to a known reactive TCR set. The reference SARS-CoV-2 TCR set was derived from MIRA and filtered for enrichment in COVID-19-positive ImmuneCODE repertoires, a step that removed public or cross-reactive TCRs. Using the MIRA antigens, annotated TCRs were further analysed by specific ORF or by position within an ORF. Breadth was defined as annotated unique rearrangements over total unique productive rearrangements; depth was the summed frequency of those rearrangements. Group comparisons of TCR breadth used two-sided Wilcoxon rank-sum tests. Sourced from immuneACCESS, this table was stored by TCRdb with only in-frame sequences that have V and J called. A share of the clones is absent; for the studies checked, an unresolved V gene accounts for under half, and the remainder has no known explanation. The DNA was the basis for D and trimming; V, J and clone size are from that table. The sample records some 180,000 clones, around 85% of which are singletons. Clones ranked in the top ten supply over 4.5% of the sample.

The time point tag for this specimen amounts to: individuals recovered from natural SARS-CoV-2 infection. The sequence links TRBV6-5 to TRBJ2-5; the D element could tentatively be TRBD1 or TRBD2, as 5 bases agree for each. Specimen: peripheral blood, collected after recovery from COVID-19. The source is a human donor who had recovered from COVID-19. The CDR3 protein is CASGWGQETQYF. The bases read TGTGCCAGCGGGTGGGGGCAAGAGACCCAGTACTTC.